The entry below describes one T cell receptor (beta chain). Its antigen is currently unknown. The J segment lost 6 bases and the V segment lost 4 bases, leaving 10 bases of the junction unmatched. The CDR3 length is 16 residues. This specimen belongs to a study of T cell responses to AZD1222 COVID-19 vaccine. Study conclusions and caveats: Only five or six AZD1222 recipients tested seropositive at baseline. Receipt of two AZD1222 doses was followed by a rise in Spike-specific TCR breadth and depth. There were mostly white British donors and more females than males, and clonal diversity was possibly underestimated.

Assay: immunoSEQ multiplex PCR; the TCRdb copy retains only in-frame clones and omits some. The sample includes about 140,000 clones, more than 70% seen only once; the top ten take around 5.1%. Specimen: peripheral blood, collected 28 days after the second AZD1222 dose. This sequence joins TRBV23-1 and TRBJ2-3; TRBD1 matches 10 bases. TRBV23-1 is known as an ORF, though its function is uncertain. The receptor was isolated from an adult who received the AZD1222 COVID-19 vaccine. CDR3 coding DNA: TGCGCCAGCAGTCTACACCGGGACAGGGGAGGGGATACGCAGTATTTT. This encodes CASSLHRDRGGDTQYF.